This T cell receptor beta chain was captured by sequencing in a study of T cell repertoires in cytomegalovirus infection. Study-wide context: Public TCR beta signatures indicated both CMV infection and matching HLA type.

Whole-study findings and limits: There were carriers of CMV plus the relevant HLA, and cumulative public TCR beta family frequency identified them. Dominating the ex vivo response were TCR beta clonotypes that were CMV-specific and HLA-C-restricted.

On this clonotype: Its antigen is as yet unknown.

This CDR3 has 19 residues. Trimming at V came to 1 base and at J to 0 bases, leaving 9 bases not matched to a gene. Germline V gene sequence: CDR1 MNHEY, CDR2 SVGAGI. TCRdb reprocessed the reads via MiXCR and lists one record per CDR3 protein. Of about 360,000 distinct CDR3 sequences listed, 15% to 20% are singletons. The V call is TRBV6-5, the J call TRBJ2-6; 7 bases line up with TRBD2. This receptor was obtained from a human donor in good health (CMV status not recorded). Some clones in this sample may be carry-over from other donors' samples. Sequenced: PBMCs. CDR3 amino acids: CASSYFMPGGISGANVLTF. The CDR3 DNA is TGTGCCAGCAGTTACTTTATGCCGGGAGGTATCTCTGGGGCCAACGTCCTGACTTTC.